This T cell receptor (beta chain) comes out of a study of radiation and T cells in renal cell carcinoma. Study information: Nephrectomy followed 15 Gy stereotactic body radiation by 4 weeks. The study's findings and limits: Baseline intratumoral clonotype presence is unknown without pretreatment biopsies.

As to time point: blood 2 weeks post-SBRT. Treatment given: 15 Gy SBRT to primary tumor, nephrectomy 4 weeks later. This renal cell carcinoma was of the clear cell type. CDR1 is SGHDT and CDR2 is YYEEEE in the germline V gene. Between the trimmed V and J ends, which lost 2 bases and 2 bases, there was a span of 13 bases. This CDR3 comprises 15 residues. On this clone: Its antigen is not identified.

The data were produced by immunoSEQ multiplex PCR, yet TCRdb's version contains in-frame clones alone and is incomplete. The table shows roughly 150,000 clones, with around 90% occurring only once. The sequencing here drew on blood, taken from a patient whose treatment included radiotherapy and nephrectomy. This receptor was obtained from a woman between 45 and 65 years old with renal cell carcinoma. V gene TRBV5-6 combines with J gene TRBJ2-5; D possibly corresponds to TRBD1 (6 bases). As DNA, the CDR3 is TGTGCCAGCAGCTTCCCGGGACACAATCAAGAGACCCAGTACTTC. It encodes CASSFPGHNQETQYF. The full variable domain, rest sourced from reference TRBV5-6 and TRBJ2-5, is DAGVTQSPTHLIKTRGQQVTLRCSPKSGHDTVSWYQQALGQGPQFIFQYYEEEERQRGNFPDRFSGHQFPNYSSELNVNALLLGDSALYLCASSFPGHNQETQYFGPGTRLLVL.